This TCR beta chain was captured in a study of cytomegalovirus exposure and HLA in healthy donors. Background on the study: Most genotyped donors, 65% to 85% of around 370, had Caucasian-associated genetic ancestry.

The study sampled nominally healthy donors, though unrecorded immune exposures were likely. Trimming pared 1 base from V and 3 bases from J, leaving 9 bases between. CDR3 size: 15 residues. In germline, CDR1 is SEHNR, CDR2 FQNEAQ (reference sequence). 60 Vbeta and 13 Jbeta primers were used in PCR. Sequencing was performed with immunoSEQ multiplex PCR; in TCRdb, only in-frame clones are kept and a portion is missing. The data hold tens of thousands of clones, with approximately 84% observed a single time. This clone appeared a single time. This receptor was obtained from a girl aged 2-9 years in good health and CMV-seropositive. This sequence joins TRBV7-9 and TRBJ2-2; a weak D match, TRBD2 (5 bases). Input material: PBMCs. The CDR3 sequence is CASSLVEGYTGELFF. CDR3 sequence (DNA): TGTGCCAGCAGCTTAGTTGAGGGATACACCGGGGAGCTGTTTTTT.